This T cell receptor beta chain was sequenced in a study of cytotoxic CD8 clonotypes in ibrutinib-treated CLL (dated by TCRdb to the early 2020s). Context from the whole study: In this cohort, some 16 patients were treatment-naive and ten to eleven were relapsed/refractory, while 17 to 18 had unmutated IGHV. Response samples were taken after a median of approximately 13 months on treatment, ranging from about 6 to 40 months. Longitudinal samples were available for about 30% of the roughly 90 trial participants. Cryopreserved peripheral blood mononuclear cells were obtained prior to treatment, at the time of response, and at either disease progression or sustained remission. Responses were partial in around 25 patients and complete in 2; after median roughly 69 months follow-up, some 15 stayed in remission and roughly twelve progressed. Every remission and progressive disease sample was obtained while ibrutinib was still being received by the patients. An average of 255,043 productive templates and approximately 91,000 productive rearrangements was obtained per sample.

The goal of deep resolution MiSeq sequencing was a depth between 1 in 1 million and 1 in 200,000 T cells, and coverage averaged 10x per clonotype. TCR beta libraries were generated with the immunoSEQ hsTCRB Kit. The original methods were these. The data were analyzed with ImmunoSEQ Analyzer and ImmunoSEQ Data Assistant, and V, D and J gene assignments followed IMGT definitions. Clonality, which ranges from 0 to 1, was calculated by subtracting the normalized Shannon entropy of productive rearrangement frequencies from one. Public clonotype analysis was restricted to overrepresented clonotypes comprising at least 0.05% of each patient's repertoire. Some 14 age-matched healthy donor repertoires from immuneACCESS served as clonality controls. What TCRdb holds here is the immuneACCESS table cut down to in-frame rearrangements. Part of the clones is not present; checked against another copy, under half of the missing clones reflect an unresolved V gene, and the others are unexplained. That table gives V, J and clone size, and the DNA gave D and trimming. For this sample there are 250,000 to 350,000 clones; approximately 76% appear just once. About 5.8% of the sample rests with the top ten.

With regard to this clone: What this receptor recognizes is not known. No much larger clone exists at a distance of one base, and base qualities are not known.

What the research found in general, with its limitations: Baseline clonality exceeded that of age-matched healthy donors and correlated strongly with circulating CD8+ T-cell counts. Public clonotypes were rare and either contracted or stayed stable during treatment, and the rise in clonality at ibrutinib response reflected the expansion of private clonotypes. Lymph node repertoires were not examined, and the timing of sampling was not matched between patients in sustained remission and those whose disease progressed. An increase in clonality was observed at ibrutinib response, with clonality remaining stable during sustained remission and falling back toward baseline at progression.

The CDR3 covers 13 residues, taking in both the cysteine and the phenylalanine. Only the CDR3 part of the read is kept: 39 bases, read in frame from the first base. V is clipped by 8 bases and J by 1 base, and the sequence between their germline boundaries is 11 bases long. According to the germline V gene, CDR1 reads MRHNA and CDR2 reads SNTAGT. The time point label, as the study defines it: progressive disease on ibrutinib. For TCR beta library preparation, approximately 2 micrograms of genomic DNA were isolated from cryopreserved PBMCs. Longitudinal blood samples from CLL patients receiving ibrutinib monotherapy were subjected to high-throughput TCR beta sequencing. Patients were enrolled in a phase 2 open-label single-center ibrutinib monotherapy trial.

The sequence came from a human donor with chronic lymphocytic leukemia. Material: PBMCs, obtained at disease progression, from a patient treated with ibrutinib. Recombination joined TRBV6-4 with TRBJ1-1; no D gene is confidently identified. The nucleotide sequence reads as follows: TGTGCCAGCTCTAAACCAGGGAACACTGAAGCTTTCTTT. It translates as CASSKPGNTEAFF.